The 7 T cell receptor beta chains reported below all come from one sample, sequenced in a study of T cell clonotyping in hematopoietic cell transplantation. The repertoire was sequenced with immunoSEQ multiplex PCR; TCRdb's copy has only in-frame clones and lacks some. This sample has some 5,000 clones; 85% to 95% occur once, and the top ten carry over 5.5%. This specimen consisted of PBMCs, obtained 180 days after allogeneic stem cell transplant. These receptors came from a male patient in his sixties who had an allogeneic stem cell transplant from a related donor, so the T cells may come from the graft donor. Some clones in this sample may be carry-over from other donors' samples.

V usage is TRBV6-1 and J usage is TRBJ1-2, with D unresolved. The CDR3 has 16 amino acids. V shed 2 bases and J shed 4 bases, with 17 bases lying between them. Germline V gene lookup returns CDR1 MNHNS and CDR2 SASEGT. DNA of the CDR3: TGTGCCAGCAGTGAACTTTTGTACGCTGTTGCCTATGGCTACACCTTC. Its translation is CASSELLYAVAYGYTF.

The J gene is TRBJ2-2, the V gene TRBV7-3; 7 nucleotides align to TRBD2. CDR1 SGHTA and CDR2 FQGTGA come from the germline V gene. The J segment lost 12 bases and the V segment lost 5 bases, leaving 6 bases of the junction unmatched. CDR3 length: 12 amino acids. The CDR3 here is CASSPTGGKLFF. DNA of the CDR3: TGTGCCAGCAGCCCCACGGGGGGAAAGCTGTTTTTT.

The J gene is TRBJ1-3, the V gene TRBV7-9; D possibly corresponds to TRBD1 (6 bases). V lost 11 bases, J lost 4 bases, and 15 bases lay in between. CDR1 and CDR2 (germline): SEHNR, FQNEAQ (reference sequence). This CDR3 comprises 13 residues. The CDR3 region has the DNA TGTGCCGTAGACAGGAACGGAGGAAACACCATATATTTT. Amino acid sequence: CAVDRNGGNTIYF.

This sequence joins TRBV6-1 and TRBJ2-7; possible D gene TRBD2, 5 bases. The CDR3 is made up of 16 amino acids. Germline V CDR1 and CDR2: MNHNS, SASEGT. V lost 0 bases to trimming and J lost 4 bases, with 16 bases between them. The CDR3 here is CASSEARHGVGYEQYF. The CDR3 nucleotides are TGTGCCAGCAGTGAAGCGCGCCACGGGGTCGGGTACGAGCAGTACTTC.

The chain has TRBV9 and TRBJ2-5; D possibly matches TRBD1 or TRBD2 (5 bases each). Germline CDR1 reads SGDLS; CDR2 reads YYNGEE. This CDR3 contains 13 residues. Deletions cut 3 bases from V and 7 bases from J, with 13 bases between. CDR3 amino acids: CASSAGPFGTQYF. The CDR3 bases are TGTGCCAGCAGCGCGGGACCCTTCGGGACCCAGTACTTC.

The chain combines TRBV6-1 with TRBJ1-1, with a weak D call TRBD1 (6 bases). CDR3 length: 15 residues. Per germline, CDR1 MNHNS and CDR2 SASEGT. V was clipped by 1 base and J by 12 bases, with 21 bases between them. This CDR3 is CASSEDSGAVGLPFF. The CDR3 DNA sequence: TGTGCCAGCAGTGAAGACTCAGGGGCGGTGGGATTACCTTTCTTT.

This clone has only one observation. Compared with germline, one end of the junction differs, possibly owing to a read error. The chain employs TRBV30 and TRBJ1-1; 7 bases map to TRBD1. The germline gives CDR1 GTSNPN, CDR2 SVGIG (reference sequence). The CDR3 runs to 11 residues. CDR3 residues: CAGSEGQKAFF. DNA for the CDR3: TGTGCCGGGAGCGAGGGACAGAAGGCTTTCTTT.